A selection of T cell receptor beta chains follows, all from one sample in a study of cytomegalovirus exposure and HLA in healthy donors. The method was immunoSEQ multiplex PCR; TCRdb's version includes in-frame clones alone and lacks a portion of them. The repertoire holds about 59,000 clones, over 60% seen once, with roughly 7.1% in the top ten. What was sequenced was PBMCs. The receptors here all came from a man aged 30 to 39 in good health and CMV-seropositive. CDR3s include the opening cysteine and the closing phenylalanine or tryptophan. Each record gives: J gene, clone size, CDR3 length, V gene, D gene, CDR3 DNA, CDR3 protein. A D gene is named only where the DNA matches it firmly. Clone size appears in some rows only: once, few, many, or a class for an expanded clone.

>TRBJ2-1|-|18|TRBV2|TRBD2
TGTGCCAGCGACCGACTAGCGGGGGCGAGGAGCTCCTACAATGAGCAGTTCTTC
CASDRLAGARSSYNEQFF
>TRBJ1-1|few|14|TRBV23-1|-
TGCGCCAGCAGCCCCTGGAGGGGAGACACTGAAGCTTTCTTT
CASSPWRGDTEAFF
>TRBJ1-6|-|13|TRBV5-6|-
TGTGCCAGCAGCTTGACAGGGACGACACCCCTCCACTTT
CASSLTGTTPLHF
>TRBJ1-2|-|13|TRBV5-1|TRBD1
TGCGCCAGCGGTCCCGGGACAGCTTCCGGCTACACCTTC
CASGPGTASGYTF
>TRBJ2-7|-|14|TRBV7-2|TRBD1
TGTGCCAGCAGCTTAGGGGGGACAGGCTACGAGCAGTACTTC
CASSLGGTGYEQYF
>TRBJ1-4|-|14|TRBV25-1|-
TGTGCCAGCAGTGATGTGGGGGGTAATGAAAAACTGTTTTTT
CASSDVGGNEKLFF
>TRBJ1-1|-|15|TRBV30|-
TGTGCCCGAGGGGCGGGGGCGAACGCGAACACTGAAGCTTTCTTT
CARGAGANANTEAFF
>TRBJ2-7|-|17|TRBV4-1|-
TGCGCCAGCAGCCAAGATCATCTAGCGAGGATCTCCTACGAGCAGTACTTC
CASSQDHLARISYEQYF
>TRBJ1-2|-|17|TRBV15|TRBD1
TGTGCCACCTGGAAGGGGGCGAACAGGGGGCATTTCAATGGCTACACCTTC
CATWKGANRGHFNGYTF
>TRBJ1-2|-|14|TRBV7-2|TRBD1
TGTGCCAGCAGCCCGGGACAGAAGAGCTATGGCTACACCTTC
CASSPGQKSYGYTF
>TRBJ2-2|-|13|TRBV10-3|-
TGTGCCATCCGGCGCGGCGTCACCGGGGAGCTGTTTTTT
CAIRRGVTGELFF
>TRBJ1-2|-|13|TRBV2|TRBD1
TGTGCCAGCAGAGCAGGGGGCTATTGTGGCTACACCTTC
CASRAGGYCGYTF
>TRBJ2-4|-|14|TRBV6-5|TRBD1
TGTGCCAGCAGTTACGTCCGGGACAGAAACATTCAGTACTTC
CASSYVRDRNIQYF
>TRBJ2-1|-|14|TRBV28|TRBD1
TGTGCCCAAGACCCGGGACAGGGGTACAATGAGCAGTTCTTC
CAQDPGQGYNEQFF
>TRBJ1-2|-|13|TRBV25-1|-
TGTGCCAGCAGTGAAGCTACAGGATATGGCTACACCTTC
CASSEATGYGYTF
>TRBJ2-3|-|16|TRBV19|TRBD1
TGTGCCAGTAGTAACCGGGGACAGGGCCGAACAGATACGCAGTATTTT
CASSNRGQGRTDTQYF
>TRBJ2-7|few|14|TRBV4-1|-
TGCGCCAGCAGCCAAGTTCGGGACCTGGAGGGGCAGTACTTC
CASSQVRDLEGQYF
>TRBJ1-5|-|15|TRBV27|TRBD1
TGTGCCAGCAGCCACGGGACAGGGGGCAATCAGCCCCAGCATTTT
CASSHGTGGNQPQHF
>TRBJ1-1|-|13|TRBV6-5|-
TGTGCCAGCAGTGACTGGAGGTACACTGAAGCTTTCTTT
CASSDWRYTEAFF
>TRBJ1-2|-|14|TRBV27|-
TGTGCCAGCAGTTTGTATGGAGGACACTATGGCTACACCTTC
CASSLYGGHYGYTF